Below are 20 T cell receptor beta chains sequenced from a single sample in a study of CXCR3-negative and CXCR3-positive naive CD8 T cells. TRB cDNA was prepared as libraries by UMI-labeled 5' RACE. From the 5' RACE reads, TCRdb lists one entry per CDR3 protein and no DNA. The sample data list about 90,000 distinct CDR3 sequences. The antigens these receptors bind are not known. Overall study findings and caveats: Hydrophobicity of TRB CDR3s was greater in CXCR3-positive naive cells than in CXCR3-negative naive cells.

Sequencing was done on a sample of naive CXCR3+ CD8+ T cells from blood. Subset specified: CD45RO-CCR7+CD27+CD95- naive CD8+ T cells expressing CXCR3 (TNR3+). The receptors were gathered from a human donor in good health. Some clones in this sample may be carry-over from other donors' samples.

The chain is built from TRBV28 and TRBJ2-1; TCRdb calls TRBD1, which cannot be checked without DNA. The germline CDR1 and CDR2 sequences are MDHEN and SYDVKM. The CDR3 runs 18 residues. CDR3 amino acids: CASLLGANFVDNYNEQFF.

The rearrangement uses TRBV29-1 and TRBJ1-2; with no DNA, the TCRdb D assignment of TRBD1 cannot be verified. Germline CDR1 is SQVTM and CDR2 is ANQGSEA. The CDR3 is 15 amino acids. This CDR3 is CSVEDVKQGDYGYTF.

The chain employs TRBV29-1 and TRBJ1-2; TCRdb designates TRBD1, a call that cannot be tested without DNA. Germline V gives CDR1 SQVTM, CDR2 ANQGSEA. The CDR3 has 13 residues. The CDR3 reads CSVDLQGYYGYTF. The full variable domain, its missing parts supplied by reference TRBV29-1 and TRBJ1-2, is SAVISQKPSRDICQRGTSLTIQCQVDSQVTMMFWYRQQPGQSLTLIATANQGSEATYESGFVIDKFPISRPNLTFSTLTVSNMSPEDSSIYLCSVDLQGYYGYTFGSGTRLTVV.

The V gene is TRBV13, the J gene TRBJ2-1; TCRdb lists TRBD1, though no DNA is available to test this call. This CDR3 comprises 13 residues. Germline CDR1 and CDR2: PRHDT and FYEKMQ (reference sequence). The CDR3: CASSTRTVNEQLF. The whole variable domain, remainder taken from reference TRBV13 and TRBJ2-1, is AAGVIQSPRHLIKEKRETATLKCYPIPRHDTVYWYQQGPGQDPQFLISFYEKMQSDKGSIPDRFSAQQFSDYHSELNMSSLELGDSALYFCASSTRTVNEQLFGPGTRLTVL.

The CDR3: CASTELPPTDTQYF. This rearrangement joins TRBV2 to TRBJ2-3; the TCRdb call, TRBD1, lacks DNA for checking. The CDR3 contains 14 residues. The germline gives CDR1 SNHLY, CDR2 FYNNEI.

The V call is TRBV29-1, the J call TRBJ1-1. The CDR3 totals 12 residues. Germline V lookup: CDR1 SQVTM, CDR2 ANQGSEA. The CDR3 protein is CSVSPANTEAFF.

The V call is TRBV4-1, the J call TRBJ2-2; lacking DNA, the TRBD2 call made by TCRdb goes unchecked. This CDR3 spans 18 amino acids. Looked up from germline, CDR1 is MGHRA and CDR2 is YSYEKL. CDR3 in amino acids: CASSRTLAGGINTGELFF.

V and J are TRBV12-3 or TRBV12-4 and TRBJ2-3; the D call from TCRdb, TRBD2, cannot be confirmed without DNA. This CDR3 comprises 13 residues. The CDR3 loop reads CASSLWRPDTQYF.

The chain combines TRBV12-3 or TRBV12-4 with TRBJ1-1; TCRdb designates TRBD1, a call that cannot be tested without DNA. The CDR3 is 14 amino acids. The CDR3 loop reads CASSLTGGLTEAFF.

The chain couples TRBV5-6 to TRBJ1-2; the TRBD1 assignment by TCRdb is unverifiable without DNA. This CDR3 spans 13 amino acids. Germline V gene lookup returns CDR1 SGHDT and CDR2 YYEEEE. This chain's CDR3 is CASSTGRSYGYTF.

The CDR3 reads CASSYSMGYSGANVLTF. The V call is TRBV6-5, the J call TRBJ2-6. The CDR3 length is 17 residues. Germline loops: CDR1 MNHEY, CDR2 SVGAGI.

The V and J genes are TRBV6-2 or TRBV6-3 and TRBJ1-2. Germline CDR1 and CDR2: MNHEY and SVGEGT. The CDR3 extends over 15 amino acids. The CDR3 sequence: CASSYSGRSAVGYTF.

The chain couples TRBV5-4 to TRBJ2-1; lacking DNA, the TRBD2 call made by TCRdb goes unchecked. This CDR3 spans 16 amino acids. The germline V gene has CDR1 SGHNT and CDR2 YYREEE (reference sequence). The chain's CDR3 is CASSLYELAGYNEQFF.

This chain joins TRBV12-3 or TRBV12-4 and TRBJ2-1; TCRdb selects TRBD1, and the lack of DNA leaves this call unchecked. The length of the CDR3 is 13 residues. This chain's CDR3 is CASSSTGYNEQFF.

V is TRBV28 and J is TRBJ2-5; TCRdb proposes TRBD2, but this gene call is untestable without DNA. The CDR3 is 14 residues long. The germline gives CDR1 MDHEN, CDR2 SYDVKM. CDR3 residues: CASSILGGGETQYF.

The chain recombines TRBV3-1 with TRBJ1-3. CDR1 is LGHDT, CDR2 YNNKEL, per germline (reference sequence). The CDR3 is made up of 16 amino acids. CDR3 region: CASSQNYGISGNTIYF.

The chain combines TRBV20-1 with TRBJ2-1; TCRdb proposes TRBD2, but this gene call is untestable without DNA. The germline V gene has CDR1 DFQATT and CDR2 SNEGSKA (reference sequence). CDR3 length: 17 amino acids. CDR3 protein: CSARDSLAVKSYNEQFF.

J is TRBJ2-1 and V is TRBV11-1; checking the TCRdb D call of TRBD2 is not possible without DNA. Germline V gene data show CDR1 as SGHAT and CDR2 as FQDESV (reference sequence). This CDR3 is 16 amino acids long. CDR3 loop: CASSLPSWSSYNEQFF.

The chain employs TRBV10-3 and TRBJ2-2; TCRdb reports TRBD1, a call that lacks DNA to check it against. CDR3 length: 13 residues. Per the germline V gene, CDR1 is ENHRY and CDR2 is SYGVKD. CDR3 sequence: CAISSDSTRELFF.

This chain links TRBV12-3 or TRBV12-4 with TRBJ2-7; the TCRdb call, TRBD1, lacks DNA for checking. This CDR3 has 12 residues. CDR3 amino acids: CASSGQFYEQYF.